The 8 T cell receptor beta chains below all came from one sample that was sequenced in a study of blood T cell repertoires in COVID-19. Method: immunoSEQ multiplex PCR; TCRdb's copy keeps in-frame clones and lacks some. This repertoire shows about 95,000 clones, around 85% found once; its top ten account for 20% to 30%. Input material: peripheral blood. The receptors stem from a man older than 75 with active or convalescent COVID-19.

A few counts support this clone. The V and J genes are TRBV6-5 and TRBJ2-3; maybe TRBD1 (7 bases). Germline lookup yields CDR1 MNHEY and CDR2 SVGAGI. V lost 5 bases and J lost 7, with 19 bases in between. This CDR3 comprises 15 residues. CDR3 sequence (DNA): TGTGCCAGCAGTCCGAGACAGGGAGGTGTAAATACGCAGTATTTT. This encodes CASSPRQGGVNTQYF.

The CDR3 DNA is TGTGCCACCGGGCAGGGGGCTTCCTACGAGCAGTACTTC. It yields the protein CATGQGASYEQYF. V and J are TRBV7-8 and TRBJ2-7; 8 bases fit TRBD1. The ends lost 10 bases at V and 1 base at J; junction bases unmatched: 6. The CDR3 is 13 amino acids. Germline CDR1 and CDR2: SGHVS and FQNEAQ.

This chain joins TRBV28 and TRBJ2-3; D is uncertain. V lost 2 bases to trimming and J lost 8 bases, with 5 bases between them. Germline loops: CDR1 MDHEN, CDR2 SYDVKM. This CDR3 has 11 amino acids. CDR3 amino acids: CASSLLRTQYF. For the CDR3, the DNA is TGTGCCAGCAGTTTACTCCGTACGCAGTATTTT.

This chain uses TRBV2 with TRBJ2-7; 11 nucleotides line up with TRBD2. The CDR3 is 15 amino acids. Germline CDR1 SNHLY, CDR2 FYNNEI. The ends lost 6 bases at V and 6 bases at J; junction bases unmatched: 10. Written as DNA, the CDR3 is TGTGCCAGCAGGCCCGGTGTTAGCGGGGGGGCCGAGCAGTACTTC. Translating it yields CASRPGVSGGAEQYF.

The chain recombines TRBV7-2 with TRBJ1-2, with TRBD1 identical over 8 bases. Trimming removed 3 bases from V and 4 bases from J; junction bases left unmatched: 7. Germline V gives CDR1 SGHTA, CDR2 FQGNSA. The CDR3 extends over 15 amino acids. The CDR3 DNA reads TGTGCCAGCAGCTTGAGTGGACAGGGATTCTATGGCTACACCTTC. Its protein is CASSLSGQGFYGYTF. The variable domain in full, completed from reference TRBV7-2 and TRBJ1-2, reads GAGVSQSPSNKVTEKGKDVELRCDPISGHTALYWYRQSLGQGLEFLIYFQGNSAPDKSGLPSDRFSAERTGGSVSTLTIQRTQQEDSAVYLCASSLSGQGFYGYTFGSGTRLTVV.

V usage is TRBV5-6 and J usage is TRBJ1-5; D unclear. Germline V gene lookup returns CDR1 SGHDT and CDR2 YYEEEE. With 3 bases removed from V and 0 bases from J, the gap between germline ends came to 19 bases. The CDR3 extends over 18 amino acids. The CDR3 spells CASSSTPGSSYSNQPQHF. The CDR3 region has the DNA TGTGCCAGCAGCTCAACCCCGGGGAGCTCCTATAGCAATCAGCCCCAGCATTTT.

The chain couples TRBV12-3 or TRBV12-4 to TRBJ1-2; 8 positions agree with TRBD1. Trimming at V came to 6 bases and at J to 8 bases, leaving 8 bases not matched to a gene. The length of the CDR3 is 13 residues. The CDR3 coding sequence is TGTGCCAGCAGCTCGGACAGGGCTGGGGGCTACACCTTC. The encoded protein is CASSSDRAGGYTF.

This sequence joins TRBV27 and TRBJ2-7, with TRBD1 identical over 7 bases. The CDR3 has 15 amino acids. Per germline, CDR1 MNHEY and CDR2 SMNVEV (reference sequence). V dropped 5 bases and J dropped 2; count of bases not matched to a gene: 9. CDR3 coding DNA: TGTGCCAGCAGTCCTCGACAGGGAGCTGCCTACGAGCAGTACTTC. This encodes CASSPRQGAAYEQYF.